These 8 T cell receptor beta chains share one sample of origin, sequenced in a study of cytomegalovirus exposure and HLA in healthy donors. PCR primers comprised 60 Vbeta and 13 Jbeta primers. Clones were sequenced by immunoSEQ multiplex PCR, and TCRdb holds only the in-frame ones, with some missing. The sample has about 100,000 clones, approximately 87% seen once. Source material: PBMCs. These receptors were collected from a middle-aged man in good health and CMV-seronegative.

This sequence joins TRBV5-4 and TRBJ2-3, with 7 bases matching TRBD2. Germline CDR1 is SGHNT and CDR2 is YYREEE (reference sequence). This CDR3 comprises 16 residues. V gave up 4 bases and J gave up 2 bases; unmatched junction bases: 10. DNA of the CDR3: TGTGCCAGCAGCCTCGTCGGAGCGGGGTCCACAGATACGCAGTATTTT. It translates to CASSLVGAGSTDTQYF.

This chain connects TRBV5-4 to TRBJ2-3, with TRBD2 identical over 8 bases. There are 16 residues in the CDR3. Trimming took 0 bases from V and 2 from J; bases not matched to a gene: 5. Germline CDR1 and CDR2: SGHNT and YYREEE (reference sequence). For the CDR3, the DNA is TGTGCCAGCAGCTTGGGAGGTAGCGGGAACACAGATACGCAGTATTTT. As protein: CASSLGGSGNTDTQYF.

The V and J genes are TRBV20-1 and TRBJ2-3, with D maybe TRBD2 (5 bases). Trimming removed 5 bases from V and 9 bases from J, with 12 bases in between. The CDR3 is 11 residues long. In germline, CDR1 is DFQATT, CDR2 SNEGSKA (reference sequence). CDR3 bases: TGCAGTGCTCAACTAGAAATAACGCAGTATTTT. It specifies CSAQLEITQYF.

This clone turned up a few times. The chain uses TRBV11-2 and TRBJ1-5, with 10 bases lining up with TRBD1. Germline CDR1 and CDR2: SGHAT and FQNNGV. Trimming removed 3 bases from V and 6 bases from J; junction bases left unmatched: 11. The CDR3 is 17 amino acids. This CDR3 is CASSFSIDRGRGQPQHF. CDR3 coding DNA: TGTGCCAGCAGCTTTTCGATTGACAGGGGGCGCGGTCAGCCCCAGCATTTT.

This chain uses TRBV4-3 with TRBJ2-7; TRBD1 might be the D (6 bases). Per germline, CDR1 LGHNA and CDR2 YSLEER. V was pared by 1 base and J by 3 bases, with 13 bases between. CDR3 length: 15 residues. The CDR3 here is CASSQGAGASYEQYF. The CDR3 DNA follows: TGCGCCAGCAGCCAAGGGGCAGGGGCTAGCTACGAGCAGTACTTC.

This sequence joins TRBV7-9 and TRBJ1-6; 7 bases fit TRBD1. Germline-derived CDR1 and CDR2 are SEHNR and FQNEAQ (reference sequence). This CDR3 is 16 amino acids long. V lost 5 bases, J lost 11 bases, and 15 bases stayed unmatched. The CDR3 DNA sequence: TGTGCCAGCAGCCTCCAGACAGGGTCGTTCACGGCACCCCTCCACTTT. It specifies CASSLQTGSFTAPLHF.

The rearrangement joins TRBV5-6 to TRBJ1-6; D perhaps matches TRBD1 (6 bases). Germline loops: CDR1 SGHDT, CDR2 YYEEEE. Trimming left V 3 bases short and J 12 bases short, with 16 bases between. This CDR3 spans 14 amino acids. The CDR3 DNA follows: TGTGCCAGCAGCTGGACTCCGGGACACAAACCCCTCCACTTT. This gives the protein CASSWTPGHKPLHF.

This clone was seen only once. The chain combines TRBV7-6 with TRBJ2-1, with D hard to call. With 2 bases removed from V and 3 bases from J, the gap between germline ends came to 5 bases. The CDR3 runs to 13 residues. Germline-derived CDR1 and CDR2 are SGHVS and FNYEAQ. CDR3 region: CASSLNLYNEQFF. The CDR3 bases are TGTGCCAGCAGCTTAAATCTCTACAATGAGCAGTTCTTC.